The next 7 T cell receptor beta chains were all read from a single sample in a study of PD-1 and CTLA-4 blockade in melanoma. The repertoire was sequenced with immunoSEQ multiplex PCR; TCRdb's copy has only in-frame clones and lacks some. The sample contains roughly 30,000 clones, around 90% of which appear only once. The sequencing here drew on CD8+ T cells from peripheral blood, taken from a patient given anti-PD-1 treatment. The receptors shown here come from a human donor with melanoma.

The chain recombines TRBV24-1 with TRBJ1-1; 12 bases align to TRBD1. Germline V gives CDR1 KGHDR, CDR2 SFDVKD. CDR3 length equals 16 residues. Trimming cost V 5 bases and J 8 bases; bases outside gene matches: 11. CDR3 amino acids: CATSAREGTGGVEAFF. For the CDR3, the DNA is TGTGCCACCAGTGCCCGGGAGGGGACAGGGGGCGTCGAAGCTTTCTTT.

This chain joins TRBV7-9 and TRBJ2-3; 10 nucleotides agree with TRBD2. From germline, CDR1 is SEHNR and CDR2 FQNEAQ (reference sequence). The CDR3 contains 16 residues. The trim removed 0 bases at V and 2 bases at J, leaving 2 bases unmatched. CDR3 residues: CASSLASGGTTDTQYF. CDR3 bases: TGTGCCAGCAGCTTAGCTAGCGGGGGGACCACAGATACGCAGTATTTT.

The CDR3 protein is CASSPYVGTEAFF. The CDR3 DNA follows: TGTGCCAGCAGTCCCTATGTTGGCACTGAAGCTTTCTTT. This sequence joins TRBV28 and TRBJ1-1, with unresolved D. Trimming stripped 5 bases from V and 4 bases from J, with 11 bases between. Germline CDR1 is MDHEN and CDR2 is SYDVKM. The CDR3 is 13 amino acids.

This chain connects TRBV7-9 to TRBJ2-1; the match to TRBD2 covers 10 bases. J lost 5 bases, V lost 2 bases, and 3 bases had no gene match. This CDR3 contains 15 residues. Germline V gene lookup returns CDR1 SEHNR and CDR2 FQNEAQ (reference sequence). This CDR3 reads CASSLRTSGNNEQFF. CDR3 nucleotide sequence: TGTGCCAGCAGCTTAAGGACTAGCGGAAACAATGAGCAGTTCTTC.

V gene TRBV5-4 combines with J gene TRBJ2-1; 10 bases match TRBD2. CDR3 length: 14 amino acids. Germline values: CDR1 SGHNT, CDR2 YYREEE (reference sequence). V trimming: 2 bases; J trimming: 10 bases; junction bases outside the gene matches: 6. The DNA for the CDR3 is TGTGCCAGCAGCTTCAGCGGGGGGGCTCGGGAGCAGTTCTTC. Translation gives CASSFSGGAREQFF. Full variable domain (remainder filled in from reference TRBV5-4 and TRBJ2-1): ETGVTQSPTHLIKTRGQQVTLRCSSQSGHNTVSWYQQALGQGPQFIFQYYREEENGRGNFPPRFSGLQFPNYSSELNVNALELDDSALYLCASSFSGGAREQFFGPGTRLTVL.

V and J are TRBV15 and TRBJ1-1; no clear D gene. Germline V CDR1 and CDR2: LNHNV, YYDKDF (reference sequence). The V end was cut by 3 bases, the J end by 1 base, with 12 bases between. The CDR3 has 15 amino acids. The CDR3 DNA reads as TGTGCCACCAGCAGTTCACCAATTTCGAACACTGAAGCTTTCTTT. Translation gives CATSSSPISNTEAFF.

This clone appeared a single time. V gene TRBV5-6 combines with J gene TRBJ1-3; TRBD1 might be the D (5 bases). Germline CDR1 SGHDT, CDR2 YYEEEE. V was trimmed by 2 bases and J by 0 bases, leaving 12 bases between them. The CDR3 has 16 residues. CDR3 in DNA: TGTGCCAGCAGCTTATGGGGGGTAAGCTCTGGAAACACCATATATTTT. Protein sequence: CASSLWGVSSGNTIYF.